This T cell receptor (beta chain) emerged from a study of molecular identifiers for immune sequencing clone quantification. TCRdb called the PCR reads again in MiXCR, with one record for every CDR3 protein. The sample gives more than 550,000 distinct CDR3 sequences, roughly 23% of which show up once; 0.7% to 0.95% is in the top ten. There are 17 residues in the CDR3. The V end was cut by 3 bases, the J end by 3 bases, with 20 bases between. Germline V gene data show CDR1 as WNHNN and CDR2 as SYGVQD (reference sequence). This clonotype was counted only a few times. The chain employs TRBV10-1 and TRBJ1-2, with a tentative D call TRBD1 (5 bases). The sequence was obtained from a human donor in good health. Some libraries in this study had Jurkat cell RNA spiked in. The sample taken for sequencing was naive CD8+ T cells from blood, with Jurkat cell RNA spiked in. Regarding subset: FACS-sorted CD8+CD4-CCR7+CD45RA+ naive T cells. As DNA, the CDR3 is TGCGCCAGCAGTGAAATAAGGGCAGCTCGGGGGGACTATGGCTACACCTTC. Translated, it gives CASSEIRAARGDYGYTF.